This T cell receptor beta chain stems from a study of blood T cell repertoires in COVID-19 (dated by TCRdb to about 2020). As for the study more broadly: The collaborator samples originated in the United States, Italy and Spain and spanned the acute and convalescent phases of COVID-19. The material from the prospective study consisted of cDNA or gDNA derived from T cells, B-cell-depleted T cells, or PBMCs. Deeply sampled blood TCRbeta repertoires from subjects exposed to, actively infected with, or recovered from COVID-19 were included in the dataset. The repertoires were released in a freely available public database meant as a resource for research on the immune response to SARS-CoV-2. The samples were drawn from two sources: the first 160 participants of the ongoing ImmuneRACE study, and 1,254 subjects contributed by 6 global collaborators. The sample metadata nearly always contained a de-identified subject ID, COVID-19 status, age in years and sex. Where HLA class I and class II types were available, the types were taken from metadata supplied by the sample provider, not from assay-based typing. What the research found in general, with its limitations: The quantity of clinical and demographic metadata differed by source and by participant and was supplied without curation.

Collaborating institutions collected whole blood in K2EDTA tubes following their own protocols. For TCRbeta analysis, collaborators shipped samples as frozen whole blood, isolated PBMCs, or DNA extracted from either of those sample types. TCRbeta CDR3 regions were amplified from genomic DNA by means of the immunoSEQ Assay, a bias-controlled multiplex PCR. The authors' analysis ran thus. Nucleated cell counts per sample were estimated from amplification of reference gene primers within the assay. To quantify the absolute abundance of each unique TCRbeta CDR3 rearrangement, sequence reads were collapsed and filtered. For each sample, productive Simpson clonality was calculated by taking the square root of Simpson's diversity index across productive rearrangements. Sourced from immuneACCESS, this table was stored by TCRdb with only in-frame sequences that have V and J called. A share of the clones is absent; for the studies checked, an unresolved V gene accounts for under half, and the remainder has no known explanation. That table gives V, J and clone size, and the DNA gave D and trimming. The sample table lists about 150,000 clones, roughly 89% of them with a count of one. The top ten clonotypes cover around 1.5% of the sample.

With respect to this clone: Its antigen target is currently unknown. The sample holds no much larger clone one base away, and base qualities are not on file.

This receptor was taken from a human donor in a cohort sampled during active COVID-19. Source material: peripheral blood.

The nucleotide sequence reads TGTGCCTGGAAGGGGGGACTACTGTCCACTGAAGCTTTCTTT. Its translation is CAWKGGLLSTEAFF. The V gene is TRBV30 and the J gene is TRBJ1-1; D gene: possibly TRBD1, on 6 matching bases. The germline V gene (reference sequence) yields GTSNPN for CDR1 and SVGIG for CDR2. The CDR3 starts with the cysteine, ends with the phenylalanine, and has 14 residues. This entry keeps only the CDR3 DNA: 42 bases, framed from base 1. At the junction V is shortened by 4 bases and J by 4 bases, with 16 bases in between.